This TCR beta chain originates from a study of cytomegalovirus exposure and HLA in healthy donors. CDR1 and CDR2 from the germline V gene are MGHRA and YSYEKL. This CDR3 has 14 residues. V lost 1 base and J lost 4, with 10 bases in between. Note on this clone: Its antigen is unidentified.

Study-wide points: It was fewer than 200 TCR beta chains that were listed as cytomegalovirus-associated. Most TCR sequences were rare, but some public TCRs occurred in many donors. The productive fraction for most TCR beta V segments was about 87% or about 30% in an earlier analysis.

It was with 60 Vbeta and 13 Jbeta primers that the PCR ran. Method: immunoSEQ multiplex PCR; TCRdb's copy keeps in-frame clones and lacks some. Here the sample table reports 150,000 to 200,000 clones. Material for sequencing was PBMCs. The chain joins TRBV4-1 to TRBJ1-2; D is ambiguous. The receptor was derived from a boy aged 5-17 years in good health and CMV-seronegative. Here the CDR3 DNA reads TGCGCCAGCAGCCAAGGTTCCGTCGGCTATGGCTACACCTTC. Its protein is CASSQGSVGYGYTF.